This TCR beta chain was retrieved from a study of control samples from healthy donors and cancer patients. Repertoires were generated with immunoSEQ multiplex PCR, while TCRdb's copy carries only in-frame clones and drops some. The sample gives more than 120,000 clones, approximately 92% of which show up once; approximately 3.4% is in the top ten. The clonotype comes from a man aged 30 to 45 in good health. What was sequenced was blood.

CDR3 in amino acids: CASSSVGSAFF. The CDR3 region has the DNA TGTGCCAGCAGCTCCGTGGGGTCCGCTTTCTTT. The chain links TRBV6-2 or TRBV6-3 to TRBJ1-1; no clear D. The CDR3 extends over 11 amino acids. V was clipped by 6 bases and J by 11 bases, with 13 bases between them. The germline V gene has CDR1 MNHEY and CDR2 SVGEGT.